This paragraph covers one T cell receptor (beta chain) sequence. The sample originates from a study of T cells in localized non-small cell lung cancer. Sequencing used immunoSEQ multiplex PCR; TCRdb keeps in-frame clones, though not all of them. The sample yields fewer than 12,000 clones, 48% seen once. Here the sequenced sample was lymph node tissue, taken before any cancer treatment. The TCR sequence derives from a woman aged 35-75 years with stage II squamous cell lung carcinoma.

CDR3 bases: TGCGCCAGCAGCCTGGGGGGCGCGGCGATCTACGAGCAGTACTTC. Its translation is CASSLGGAAIYEQYF. The chain has TRBV4-1 and TRBJ2-7; possibly TRBD1 or TRBD2 for D (6 bases each). V shed 4 bases and J shed 3 bases, with 16 bases lying between them. The CDR3 length is 15 residues. Germline V lookup: CDR1 MGHRA, CDR2 YSYEKL.